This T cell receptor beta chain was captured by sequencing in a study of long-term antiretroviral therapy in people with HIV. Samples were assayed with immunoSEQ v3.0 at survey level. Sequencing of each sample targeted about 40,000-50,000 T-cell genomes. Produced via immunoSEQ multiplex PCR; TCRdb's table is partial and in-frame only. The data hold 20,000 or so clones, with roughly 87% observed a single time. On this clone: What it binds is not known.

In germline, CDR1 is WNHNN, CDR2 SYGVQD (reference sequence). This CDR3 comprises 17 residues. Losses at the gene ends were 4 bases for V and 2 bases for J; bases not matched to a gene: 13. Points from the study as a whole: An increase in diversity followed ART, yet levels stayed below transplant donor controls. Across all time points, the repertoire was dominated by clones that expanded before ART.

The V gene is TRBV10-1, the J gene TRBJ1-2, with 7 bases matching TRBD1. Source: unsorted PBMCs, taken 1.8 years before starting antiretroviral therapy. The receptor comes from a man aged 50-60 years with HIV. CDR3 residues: CASSGGPGATGNYGYTF. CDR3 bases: TGCGCCAGCAGTGGAGGCCCGGGAGCGACAGGGAACTATGGCTACACCTTC.